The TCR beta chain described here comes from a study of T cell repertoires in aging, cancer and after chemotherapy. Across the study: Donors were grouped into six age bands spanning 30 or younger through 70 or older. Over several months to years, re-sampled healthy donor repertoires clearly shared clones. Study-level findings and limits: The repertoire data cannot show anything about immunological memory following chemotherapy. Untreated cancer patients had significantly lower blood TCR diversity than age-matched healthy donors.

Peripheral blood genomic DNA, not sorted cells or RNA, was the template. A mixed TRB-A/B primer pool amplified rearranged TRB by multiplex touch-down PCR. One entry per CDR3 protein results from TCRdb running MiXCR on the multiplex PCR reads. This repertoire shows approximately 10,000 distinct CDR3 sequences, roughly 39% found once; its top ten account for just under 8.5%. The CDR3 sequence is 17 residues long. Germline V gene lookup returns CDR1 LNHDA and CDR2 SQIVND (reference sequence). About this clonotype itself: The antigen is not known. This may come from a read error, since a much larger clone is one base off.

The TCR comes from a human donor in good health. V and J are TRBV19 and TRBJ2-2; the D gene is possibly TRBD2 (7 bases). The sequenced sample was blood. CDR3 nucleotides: TGTGCCAGTAGTATAGATCTACCGGGGGGCGACACCGGGGAGCCGTTTTTT. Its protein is CASSIDLPGGDTGEPFF.